This T cell receptor (beta chain) was profiled in a study of human T cells and chemical hapten exposure. About the research overall: The patch tests put 0.01% DPC on the skin of the upper back and were read 6 days later.

The time point denotes: patch test 1, 2 weeks after DPC sensitization. Treatment indicated: therapeutic diphenylcyclopropenone sensitization with weekly scalp DPC. To note about this clonotype: Its antigen is not known.

There are 14 residues in the CDR3. CDR1 SNHLY and CDR2 FYNNEI come from the germline V gene. Deletions cut 4 bases from V and 7 bases from J, with 11 bases between. TCRdb re-analysed the RACE reads in MiXCR, keeping a single row per CDR3 protein. The repertoire holds 150,000 to 200,000 distinct CDR3 sequences, with around 15% as singletons. Notes on the study in general: A positive correlation with patch test score was shown by PT1 expanded TCR counts.

This chain connects TRBV2 to TRBJ1-6, with TRBD1 as a possible D gene (5 bases). This receptor was identified in a woman in her 30s with alopecia areata. Some clones in this sample may be carry-over from other donors' samples. The specimen was whole blood, collected in connection with sensitization to the hapten diphenylcyclopropenone (DPC). The CDR3 protein is CASSVAGGNSPLHF. CDR3 in DNA: TGTGCCAGCAGTGTTGCGGGGGGGAATTCACCCCTCCACTTT.